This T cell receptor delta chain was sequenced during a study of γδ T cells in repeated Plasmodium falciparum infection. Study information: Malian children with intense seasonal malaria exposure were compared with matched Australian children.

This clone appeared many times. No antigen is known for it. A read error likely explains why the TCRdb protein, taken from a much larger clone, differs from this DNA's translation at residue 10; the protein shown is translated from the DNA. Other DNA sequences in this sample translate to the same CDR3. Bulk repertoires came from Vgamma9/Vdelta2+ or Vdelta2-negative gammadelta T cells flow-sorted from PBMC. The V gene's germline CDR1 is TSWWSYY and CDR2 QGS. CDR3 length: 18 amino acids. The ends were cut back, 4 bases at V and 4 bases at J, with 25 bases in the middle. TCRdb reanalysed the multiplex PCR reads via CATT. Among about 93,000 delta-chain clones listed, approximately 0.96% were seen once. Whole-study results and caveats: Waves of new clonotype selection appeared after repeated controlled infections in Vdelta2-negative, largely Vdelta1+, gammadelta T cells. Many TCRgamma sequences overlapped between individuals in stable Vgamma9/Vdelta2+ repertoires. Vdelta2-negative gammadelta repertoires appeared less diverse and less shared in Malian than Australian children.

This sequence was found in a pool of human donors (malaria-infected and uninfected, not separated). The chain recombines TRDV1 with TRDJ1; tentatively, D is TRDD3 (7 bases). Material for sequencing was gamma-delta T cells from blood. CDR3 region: CALGVPLPPSSGGDKLIF. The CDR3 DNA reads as TGTGCTCTTGGGGTCCCACTTCCTCCGTCCTCTGGGGGCGATAAACTCATCTTT.